This T cell receptor (beta chain) was captured in a study of CD4+ T cells in melanoma. The CDR3 is 12 amino acids. From germline, CDR1 is LNHDA and CDR2 SQIVND (reference sequence). V lost 9 bases and J 1 base, leaving 9 bases between the germline ends. Details on this clone: Its antigen remains unknown.

TCRdb's copy holds only in-frame clones and misses some; the assay was immunoSEQ multiplex PCR. This table holds roughly 9,900 clones, approximately 61% found once. Study outcomes and limitations: CD8+ T cell, macrophage and B cell function reportedly correlated with neoantigen-specific CD4+ T cells. Reportedly, melanoma neoantigen-specific CD4+ T cells showed varied differentiation states.

This clonotype was sampled from a human donor with melanoma. The rearrangement links TRBV19 to TRBJ1-1; D is possibly TRBD1 (6 bases). Sample: cells from a culture (not recorded whether cultured in vitro). CDR3 loop: CASLDRNTEAFF. CDR3 DNA sequence: TGTGCCAGCCTGGACAGGAACACTGAAGCTTTCTTT. The full variable domain, rest sourced from reference TRBV19 and TRBJ1-1, is DGGITQSPKYLFRKEGQNVTLSCEQNLNHDAMYWYRQDPGQGLRLIYYSQIVNDFQKGDIAEGYSVSREKKESFPLTVTSAQKNPTAFYLCASLDRNTEAFFGQGTRLTVV.